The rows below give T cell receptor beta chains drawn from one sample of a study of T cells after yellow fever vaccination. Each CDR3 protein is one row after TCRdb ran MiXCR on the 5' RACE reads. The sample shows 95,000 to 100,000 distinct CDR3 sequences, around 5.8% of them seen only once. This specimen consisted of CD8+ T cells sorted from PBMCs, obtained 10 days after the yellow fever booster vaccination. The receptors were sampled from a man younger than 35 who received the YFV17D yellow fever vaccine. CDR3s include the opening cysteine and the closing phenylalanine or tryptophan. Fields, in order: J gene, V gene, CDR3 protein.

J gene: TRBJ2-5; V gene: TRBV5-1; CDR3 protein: CASSRTRGSGGWTQYF
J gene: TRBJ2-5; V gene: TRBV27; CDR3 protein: CASSQWGYQETQYF
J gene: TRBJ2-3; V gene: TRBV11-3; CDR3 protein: CATRAGGLKGRF
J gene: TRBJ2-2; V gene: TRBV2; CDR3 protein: CAWDVNTGELFF
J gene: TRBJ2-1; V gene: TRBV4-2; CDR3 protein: CASSQDWRGTLNEQFF
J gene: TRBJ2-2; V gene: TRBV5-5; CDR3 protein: CASSYSGGELFF
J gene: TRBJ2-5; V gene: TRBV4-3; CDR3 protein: CASSQGSLAGVQETQYF
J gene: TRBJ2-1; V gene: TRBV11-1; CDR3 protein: CASSSPGPGGDDEQFF
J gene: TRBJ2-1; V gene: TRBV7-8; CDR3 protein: CASSLEAGHNEQFF
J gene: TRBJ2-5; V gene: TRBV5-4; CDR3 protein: CASSFVGAGNRETQYF
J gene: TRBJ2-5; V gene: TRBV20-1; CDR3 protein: CSARDQWRGAQETQYF
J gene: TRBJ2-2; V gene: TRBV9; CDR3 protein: CASTRENTGELFF
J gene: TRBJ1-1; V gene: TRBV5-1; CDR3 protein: CASSLAFGEEAFF
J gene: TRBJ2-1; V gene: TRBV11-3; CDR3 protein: CASSAGTSGGASYNEQFF
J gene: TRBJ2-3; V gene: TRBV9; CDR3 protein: CASSVVGGAGDTQYF
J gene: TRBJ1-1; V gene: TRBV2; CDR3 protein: CATARGNTEAFF
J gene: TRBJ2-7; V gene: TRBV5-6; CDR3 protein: CASSLGGSSYEQYF
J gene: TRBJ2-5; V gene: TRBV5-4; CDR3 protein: CASSLGVSETQYF
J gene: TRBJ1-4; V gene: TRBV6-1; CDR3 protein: CASSEALRKNKANEKLFF
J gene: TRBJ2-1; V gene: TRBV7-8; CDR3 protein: CASKGAEYNEQFF
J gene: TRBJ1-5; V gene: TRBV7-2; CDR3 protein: CASSLWTQPQHF
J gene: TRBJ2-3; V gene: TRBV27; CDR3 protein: CASSALAEILTDTQYF
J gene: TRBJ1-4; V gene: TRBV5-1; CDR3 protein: CASSLFRTTDEKLFF
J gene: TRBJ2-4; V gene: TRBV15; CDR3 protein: CATSRSDRGPGAKNIQYF
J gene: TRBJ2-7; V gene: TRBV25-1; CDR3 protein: CASSDGQGTRYEQYF
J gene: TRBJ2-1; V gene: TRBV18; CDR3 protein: CASSPESRPYNEQFF
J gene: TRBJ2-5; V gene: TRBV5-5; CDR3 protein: CASSRRTSDQETQYF
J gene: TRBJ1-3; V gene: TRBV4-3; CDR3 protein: CASSQEDGGSGNTIYF
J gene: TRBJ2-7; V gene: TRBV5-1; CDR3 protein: CASSLGQSSYEQYF
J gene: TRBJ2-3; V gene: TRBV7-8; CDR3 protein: CASSPRTSGTDTQYF
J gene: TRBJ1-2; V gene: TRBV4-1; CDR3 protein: CASSQERWIGVPHGYTF
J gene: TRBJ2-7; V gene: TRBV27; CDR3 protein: CASSFSLDSPYEQYF